Listed here are 25 T cell receptor beta chains from one sample, sequenced in a study of cytomegalovirus exposure and HLA in healthy donors. PCR amplification relied on 60 Vbeta primers (plus 13 Jbeta primers). Using immunoSEQ multiplex PCR, the repertoire was profiled, and TCRdb retains in-frame clones only, with some absent. The sample shows approximately 150,000 clones, approximately 81% of them seen only once. The sequencing sample was made of PBMCs. These receptors originate from a female donor in good health and CMV-seronegative.

The rearrangement uses TRBV19 and TRBJ2-7; 12 nucleotides align to TRBD1. The germline gives CDR1 LNHDA, CDR2 SQIVND (reference sequence). This CDR3 has 15 residues. Trimming cost V 9 bases and J 5 bases; bases outside gene matches: 11. CDR3 in DNA: TGTGCCAGCGGGACAGGGGGCACAGTAGTCCACGAGCAGTACTTC. This sequence encodes CASGTGGTVVHEQYF.

Only a few counts were recorded for this clone. The chain has TRBV2 and TRBJ2-2; perhaps TRBD1 as D (5 bases). Germline CDR1 is SNHLY and CDR2 is FYNNEI. Deletions cut 5 bases from V and 6 bases from J, with 13 bases between. The CDR3 is 14 residues long. CDR3 sequence: CASSPGLRAGELFF. The CDR3 nucleotides read TGTGCCAGCAGTCCAGGGTTAAGGGCCGGGGAGCTGTTTTTT.

This rearrangement joins TRBV7-9 to TRBJ1-1; no clear D gene. The V gene lost 5 bases and the J gene lost 10 bases, with 5 bases spanning the gap. This CDR3 is 9 amino acids long. Per germline, CDR1 SEHNR and CDR2 FQNEAQ (reference sequence). This CDR3 is CASSEAAFF. CDR3 in DNA: TGTGCCAGCAGCGAGGCAGCTTTCTTT.

V and J are TRBV6-5 and TRBJ1-5, with 7 bases aligning to TRBD1. Germline trimming cut 5 bases from V and 2 bases from J; bases unmatched to any gene: 6. The CDR3 consists of 15 residues. Germline-derived CDR1 and CDR2 are MNHEY and SVGAGI. CDR3 sequence (DNA): TGTGCCAGCAGTCGAACAACAGGGGGCAATCAGCCCCAGCATTTT. Translation: CASSRTTGGNQPQHF.

The rearrangement joins TRBV4-2 to TRBJ2-7; D is perhaps TRBD2 (6 bases). The CDR3 length is 15 residues. Trimming cost V 1 base and J 2 bases, with 12 bases left between them. In germline, CDR1 is LGHNA, CDR2 YNFKEQ. The CDR3 loop is CASSQGVAGPYEQYF. CDR3 bases: TGTGCCAGCAGCCAAGGGGTCGCGGGGCCCTACGAGCAGTACTTC.

This clone was seen only once. This chain joins TRBV2 and TRBJ1-3, with TRBD1 matching over 8 bases. After removal of 3 bases from V and 0 bases from J, the junction contained 7 bases not matched to a gene. Germline lookup yields CDR1 SNHLY and CDR2 FYNNEI. CDR3 length: 17 amino acids. The CDR3 DNA reads as TGTGCCAGCAGTGATCTCGACAGGGGTTACTCTGGAAACACCATATATTTT. Its protein product is CASSDLDRGYSGNTIYF.

This clone was seen only once. The chain combines TRBV11-3 with TRBJ2-7; 8 bases agree with TRBD2. The CDR3 sequence is 16 residues long. The J segment lost 2 bases and the V segment lost 5 bases, leaving 11 bases of the junction unmatched. Looked up from germline, CDR1 is SGHNT and CDR2 is YENEEA. CDR3 in amino acids: CASSRGTSGTTYEQYF. The CDR3 DNA follows: TGTGCCAGCAGCCGAGGAACTAGCGGTACTACCTACGAGCAGTACTTC.

The chain uses TRBV30 and TRBJ1-1; no clear D gene. The CDR3 totals 13 residues. CDR1 and CDR2 (germline): GTSNPN, SVGIG (reference sequence). The V end lost 2 bases, the J end lost 7 bases, and 14 bases lay between the germline ends. This chain's CDR3 is CAWSTPLPLEAFF. Here the CDR3 DNA reads TGTGCCTGGAGTACTCCCCTCCCCCTTGAAGCTTTCTTT.

The chain employs TRBV13 and TRBJ2-1; 10 bases agree with TRBD1. The J segment lost 5 bases and the V segment lost 5 bases, leaving 6 bases of the junction unmatched. Germline CDR1 and CDR2: PRHDT and FYEKMQ (reference sequence). The CDR3 loop spans 15 amino acids. The CDR3 protein is CASSRRGQGDNEQFF. As DNA, the CDR3 is TGTGCCAGCAGCCGCCGAGGACAGGGGGACAATGAGCAGTTCTTC.

The chain uses TRBV7-3 and TRBJ2-1; 7 nucleotides match TRBD2. Germline assignment: CDR1 SGHTA and CDR2 FQGTGA. After removal of 3 bases from V and 0 bases from J, the junction contained 2 bases not matched to a gene. The length of the CDR3 is 15 residues. The CDR3 bases are TGTGCCAGCAGCTTTGGCGGGAGCTCCTACAATGAGCAGTTCTTC. It encodes CASSFGGSSYNEQFF. The full variable domain, its missing parts supplied by reference TRBV7-3 and TRBJ2-1, is GAGVSQTPSNKVTEKGKYVELRCDPISGHTALYWYRQSLGQGPEFLIYFQGTGAADDSGLPNDRFFAVRPEGSVSTLKIQRTERGDSAVYLCASSFGGSSYNEQFFGPGTRLTVL.

The chain couples TRBV30 to TRBJ2-3; tentatively, D is TRBD1 (5 bases). This CDR3 spans 13 amino acids. The V gene's germline CDR1 is GTSNPN and CDR2 SVGIG (reference sequence). Trimming removed 2 bases from V and 2 bases from J, with 8 bases in between. CDR3 region: CAWSKGITDTQYF. CDR3 coding DNA: TGTGCCTGGAGTAAGGGGATCACAGATACGCAGTATTTT.

The chain employs TRBV2 and TRBJ2-4; 10 bases align to TRBD1. The CDR3 length is 14 residues. The V and J ends lost 7 bases and 5 bases, in that order; junction bases with no gene match: 5. Germline values: CDR1 SNHLY, CDR2 FYNNEI. The CDR3 DNA follows: TGTGCCAGCACCGAGACAGGGGGCCAAAACATTCAGTACTTC. Its protein product is CASTETGGQNIQYF.

The chain has TRBV7-9 and TRBJ2-2; the match to TRBD2 covers 9 bases. Germline V lookup: CDR1 SEHNR, CDR2 FQNEAQ (reference sequence). The CDR3 sequence is 14 residues long. The V gene end was trimmed by 5 bases and the J gene end by 5 bases; junction bases not matched to a gene: 3. The CDR3 loop reads CASSRLAETGELFF. DNA of the CDR3: TGTGCCAGCAGCCGACTAGCGGAGACCGGGGAGCTGTTTTTT. The variable domain in full, with the rest retrieved from reference TRBV7-9 and TRBJ2-2, is DTGVSQNPRHKITKRGQNVTFRCDPISEHNRLYWYRQTLGQGPEFLTYFQNEAQLEKSRLLSDRFSAERPKGSFSTLEIQRTEQGDSAMYLCASSRLAETGELFFGEGSRLTVL.

V gene TRBV18 combines with J gene TRBJ1-1, with D unresolved. This CDR3 is built from 14 residues. Germline loops: CDR1 KGHSH, CDR2 LQKENI. V was shortened by 2 bases and J by 1 base, with 8 bases between the two germline ends. In DNA, the CDR3 is TGTGCCAGCTCACCAGCACAGACGAACACTGAAGCTTTCTTT. Its translation is CASSPAQTNTEAFF. Looking up the rest from reference TRBV18 and TRBJ1-1 gives the full variable domain: NAGVMQNPRHLVRRRGQEARLRCSPMKGHSHVYWYRQLPEEGLKFMVYLQKENIIDESGMPKERFSAEFPKEGPSILRIQQVVRGDSAAYFCASSPAQTNTEAFFGQGTRLTVV.

The V and J genes are TRBV4-3 and TRBJ1-3; 11 bases agree with TRBD1. V lost 2 bases, J lost 1 base, and 10 bases stayed unmatched. Per germline, CDR1 LGHNA and CDR2 YSLEER. There are 19 residues in the CDR3. The CDR3 here is CASSQILLGQGASGNTIYF. CDR3 coding DNA: TGCGCCAGCAGCCAAATATTACTCGGACAGGGGGCTTCTGGAAACACCATATATTTT.

The rearrangement uses TRBV28 and TRBJ2-3, with D maybe TRBD2 (5 bases). Germline CDR1 MDHEN, CDR2 SYDVKM. This CDR3 contains 12 residues. V lost 7 bases, J lost 5 bases, and 10 bases lay in between. CDR3 amino acids: CASTLAGDTQYF. In DNA form, the CDR3 reads TGTGCCAGCACCCTAGCAGGAGATACGCAGTATTTT.

V is TRBV19 and J is TRBJ1-2; D is uncertain. V lost 3 bases and J lost 4, with 9 bases in between. This CDR3 spans 13 amino acids. Germline lookup yields CDR1 LNHDA and CDR2 SQIVND (reference sequence). The CDR3 loop is CASSMSGLYGYTF. Written as DNA, the CDR3 is TGTGCCAGTAGTATGTCAGGCCTCTATGGCTACACCTTC.

The chain is built from TRBV6-5 and TRBJ2-5; D not certain. CDR1 and CDR2 (germline): MNHEY, SVGAGI. This CDR3 region has 13 residues. The V gene lost 2 bases and the J gene lost 5 bases, with 9 bases spanning the gap. The CDR3 DNA follows: TGTGCCAGCAGTTACGATGTTGAGGAGACCCAGTACTTC. This sequence encodes CASSYDVEETQYF.

The rearrangement links TRBV30 to TRBJ1-4, with 9 bases fitting TRBD1. Unmatched junction bases numbered 5, after V lost 2 bases and J lost 7 bases. CDR3 length equals 14 residues. Germline values: CDR1 GTSNPN, CDR2 SVGIG (reference sequence). CDR3: CAWSTGQGLEKLFF. CDR3 bases: TGTGCCTGGAGTACGGGACAGGGACTTGAAAAACTGTTTTTT.

The chain links TRBV7-9 to TRBJ2-7, with D hard to call. Trimming stripped 6 bases from V and 9 bases from J, with 21 bases between. The CDR3 loop spans 14 amino acids. CDR1 is SEHNR and CDR2 is FQNEAQ in the germline V gene (reference sequence). CDR3 loop: CASSIRSSARGQYF. CDR3 in DNA: TGTGCCAGCAGTATACGGTCGTCAGCGCGAGGGCAGTACTTC.

There are a few counts of this clone. The rearrangement uses TRBV13 and TRBJ2-5; possible D gene TRBD2, 6 bases. V lost 5 bases and J lost 4, with 14 bases in between. CDR3 length: 14 amino acids. CDR1 PRHDT and CDR2 FYEKMQ come from the germline V gene (reference sequence). The CDR3 loop reads CASSVLSGGETQYF. The CDR3 DNA reads as TGTGCCAGCAGCGTCCTTAGCGGAGGAGAGACCCAGTACTTC. Full variable domain (missing parts from reference TRBV13 and TRBJ2-5): AAGVIQSPRHLIKEKRETATLKCYPIPRHDTVYWYQQGPGQDPQFLISFYEKMQSDKGSIPDRFSAQQFSDYHSELNMSSLELGDSALYFCASSVLSGGETQYFGPGTRLLVL.

V is TRBV28 and J is TRBJ2-3, with D tentatively TRBD2 (7 bases). Trimming left V 6 bases short and J 5 bases short, with 18 bases between. The CDR3 runs to 15 residues. The germline CDR1 and CDR2 sequences are MDHEN and SYDVKM. The CDR3 sequence: CASSRAGARGDTQYF. The CDR3, as DNA: TGTGCCAGCAGCCGGGCGGGGGCCCGCGGAGATACGCAGTATTTT.

This chain uses TRBV19 with TRBJ1-1; D uncertain. CDR3 length: 14 residues. Deletions cut 2 bases from V and 0 bases from J, with 7 bases between. Germline V CDR1 and CDR2: LNHDA, SQIVND (reference sequence). The CDR3 DNA is TGTGCCAGTAGTATAACAGTCATGAACACTGAAGCTTTCTTT. This gives the protein CASSITVMNTEAFF. Looking up the rest from reference TRBV19 and TRBJ1-1 gives the full variable domain: DGGITQSPKYLFRKEGQNVTLSCEQNLNHDAMYWYRQDPGQGLRLIYYSQIVNDFQKGDIAEGYSVSREKKESFPLTVTSAQKNPTAFYLCASSITVMNTEAFFGQGTRLTVV.

The chain combines TRBV27 with TRBJ2-7, with 11 bases fitting TRBD2. The CDR3 is made up of 15 amino acids. Per germline, CDR1 MNHEY and CDR2 SMNVEV (reference sequence). V lost 2 bases, J lost 5 bases, and 5 bases stayed unmatched. The CDR3 DNA follows: TGTGCCAGCAGTTTAGGTAGCGGGAGGGTTAACGAGCAGTACTTC. The encoded protein is CASSLGSGRVNEQYF.

Only one count was recorded for this clone. The chain links TRBV6-1 to TRBJ1-5; 10 bases align to TRBD1. This CDR3 is built from 17 residues. Losses at the gene ends were 4 bases for V and 6 bases for J; bases not matched to a gene: 12. From germline, CDR1 is MNHNS and CDR2 SASEGT. In DNA form, the CDR3 reads TGTGCCAGCAGTGTCCTTTCCGGGACAGGGGCAATTCAGCCCCAGCATTTT. It codes for CASSVLSGTGAIQPQHF.